The rows below give T cell receptor beta chains drawn from one sample of a study of T cell changes during pregnancy in multiple sclerosis. Repertoires were generated with immunoSEQ multiplex PCR, while TCRdb's copy carries only in-frame clones and drops some. The sample holds about 68,000 clones; about 90% are singletons and the top ten take 0.7% to 0.95%. Specimen: peripheral blood, collected in the second trimester of pregnancy. These receptors all come from a female donor with multiple sclerosis, enrolled in a pregnancy study. Each CDR3 is given without its conserved first and last residue. D genes are given only for firm matches.

d_call j_call cdr3_length v_call cdr3_aa
. TRBJ1-1 12 TRBV18 ASSPRQALERAF
TRBD1 TRBJ1-2 12 TRBV6-1 ASTIGQGAYGYT
. TRBJ2-7 12 TRBV27 VSSYLDSPYEQY
. TRBJ2-3 12 TRBV5-6 ASSLANWAGTQY
. TRBJ1-5 15 TRBV19 ASNEGSMVLRNQPQH
. TRBJ1-2 13 TRBV7-2 ASSLGAGVFYGYT
TRBD2 TRBJ2-5 13 TRBV18 ASSLLGRYEETQY
. TRBJ1-2 11 TRBV29-1 SVGGDLVYGYT
. TRBJ1-1 9 TRBV29-1 STGLGTEAF
. TRBJ1-3 15 TRBV27 ASSLSLRQISGNTIY
. TRBJ1-2 15 TRBV6-1 ASSEYRDRSIYYGYT
. TRBJ1-5 13 TRBV5-6 ASSLGGVRNQPQH
TRBD2 TRBJ2-1 13 TRBV7-6 ASSLTAGGPDEQF
. TRBJ2-2 15 TRBV11-2 ASSPGLAPRVAGELF
TRBD1 TRBJ1-2 11 TRBV7-6 ASSRTGGRGYT
. TRBJ1-1 15 TRBV4-3 ASSQDPRGGVNTEAF